Listed below are T cell receptor beta chains from one sample, sequenced in a study of T cell changes during pregnancy in multiple sclerosis. The table came from immunoSEQ multiplex PCR; TCRdb's copy has only in-frame clones and leaves some out. Altogether 70,000 to 100,000 clones are present, approximately 94% being singletons, with the ten largest covering approximately 2.2%. The sequencing here drew on peripheral blood, taken in the third trimester of pregnancy. These receptors originate from a female donor with multiple sclerosis, enrolled in a pregnancy study. The CDR3 runs from the conserved cysteine through the conserved F or W. The D gene is left open where the match is weak. Clone size appears in some rows only: once, few, many, or a class for an expanded clone.

TRBD2	once	TRBV30	TRBJ2-7	CAWSPSGLAAEQYF	TGTGCCTGGAGTCCCTCGGGACTAGCCGCCGAGCAGTACTTC
TRBD1	NA	TRBV4-2	TRBJ1-2	CASSQDKGADYGYTF	TGTGCCAGCAGCCAAGACAAGGGGGCGGACTATGGCTACACCTTC
NA	NA	TRBV6-4	TRBJ2-2	CASSVASILTGTANTGELFF	TGTGCCAGCAGTGTAGCCTCAATACTTACCGGGACTGCGAACACCGGGGAGCTGTTTTTT
NA	NA	TRBV27	TRBJ2-3	CASSFTGRGTDTQYF	TGTGCCAGCAGTTTTACAGGGAGGGGCACAGATACGCAGTATTTT
NA	NA	TRBV28	TRBJ2-7	CASQTRDTSYEQYF	TGTGCCAGCCAGACCCGGGACACCTCCTACGAGCAGTACTTC
NA	NA	TRBV7-9	TRBJ2-7	CASSSLGETYEQYF	TGTGCCAGCAGCTCCCTCGGGGAGACCTACGAGCAGTACTTC
TRBD1	NA	TRBV29-1	TRBJ1-3	CSVGLGTGSGNTIYF	TGCAGCGTTGGATTAGGGACAGGTTCTGGAAACACCATATATTTT
NA	NA	TRBV10-3	TRBJ2-1	CAISESGQNEQFF	TGTGCCATCAGTGAGTCGGGGCAGAATGAGCAGTTCTTC
NA	NA	TRBV7-3	TRBJ1-3	CASSLTGSGKTGNTIYF	TGTGCCAGCAGCTTAACGGGCTCAGGCAAAACTGGAAACACCATATATTTT
TRBD1	once	TRBV7-9	TRBJ1-5	CASSLELGTGDYSNQPQHF	TGTGCCAGCAGCTTAGAGTTGGGGACAGGAGATTATAGCAATCAGCCCCAGCATTTT
NA	NA	TRBV9	TRBJ2-3	CASSAPSTDTQYF	TGTGCCAGCAGCGCCCCTAGCACAGATACGCAGTATTTT
NA	once	TRBV18	TRBJ2-3	CASSQKGGTDTQYF	TGTGCCAGCTCACAAAAAGGGGGCACAGATACGCAGTATTTT
NA	NA	TRBV10-3	TRBJ2-7	CAISEQGSSYEQYF	TGTGCCATCAGTGAACAGGGCAGCTCCTACGAGCAGTACTTC
TRBD2	NA	TRBV5-1	TRBJ2-1	CASSLGGRAEQFF	TGCGCCAGCAGTTTGGGCGGGAGAGCCGAGCAGTTCTTC
TRBD1	NA	TRBV6-1	TRBJ1-1	CASSEGTGAPMNTEAFF	TGTGCCAGCAGTGAAGGGACAGGGGCTCCTATGAACACTGAAGCTTTCTTT
NA	NA	TRBV5-4	TRBJ2-3	CASSFGGTSRDTQYF	TGTGCCAGCAGCTTCGGCGGGACGTCCAGGGATACGCAGTATTTT
NA	NA	TRBV29-1	TRBJ1-2	CSVEDIRGVYGYTF	TGCAGCGTTGAAGATATTCGGGGGGTCTATGGCTACACCTTC
NA	NA	TRBV10-3	TRBJ2-2	CAISESTGTNGELFF	TGTGCCATCAGTGAGTCGACAGGAACGAACGGGGAGCTGTTTTTT
TRBD2	NA	TRBV25-1	TRBJ2-1	CASSDLLAGSLSYNEQFF	TGTGCCAGCAGTGATCTCCTAGCGGGATCCCTCTCTTACAATGAGCAGTTCTTC
TRBD1	NA	TRBV5-6	TRBJ2-3	CASSSLYRGRRRGDTQYF	TGTGCCAGCAGCTCATTATACAGGGGGCGCCGTAGGGGAGATACGCAGTATTTT
NA	NA	TRBV12-5	TRBJ2-1	CASGRTSRGFAAYNEQFF	TGTGCTAGTGGCCGGACTAGCAGGGGGTTCGCGGCCTACAATGAGCAGTTCTTC
NA	NA	TRBV5-4	TRBJ1-3	CASSYAGASGNTIYF	TGTGCCAGCAGCTATGCAGGGGCCTCTGGAAACACCATATATTTT
NA	NA	TRBV18	TRBJ1-1	CASTHRDGQIEAFF	TGTGCCAGTACCCACAGGGACGGACAGATTGAAGCTTTCTTT
NA	NA	TRBV9	TRBJ1-2	CASSGWDSYGYTF	TGTGCCAGCAGCGGCTGGGACTCCTATGGCTACACCTTC
NA	NA	TRBV6-5	TRBJ2-7	CASNAVPGEQYF	TGTGCCAGTAACGCGGTCCCGGGCGAGCAGTACTTC
TRBD1	NA	TRBV19	TRBJ1-5	CASRGTARGASNQPQHF	TGTGCCAGTAGAGGGACAGCCCGGGGTGCTAGCAATCAGCCCCAGCATTTT
NA	NA	TRBV27	TRBJ2-1	CASRKDSYNEQFF	TGTGCCAGCAGAAAGGACTCTTACAATGAGCAGTTCTTC
NA	NA	TRBV5-4	TRBJ2-5	CASSLSWGGETQYF	TGTGCCAGCAGCTTGTCATGGGGAGGAGAGACCCAGTACTTC
TRBD2	NA	TRBV19	TRBJ2-1	CASSKGLTNYNEQFF	TGTGCCAGTAGTAAGGGACTAACCAACTACAATGAGCAGTTCTTC
NA	NA	TRBV9	TRBJ2-5	CASSPGSGEETQYF	TGTGCCAGCAGCCCTGGTTCGGGGGAAGAGACCCAGTACTTC
TRBD1	NA	TRBV4-3	TRBJ2-1	CASSQGTGDRGLYEQFF	TGCGCCAGCAGCCAAGGAACGGGGGACAGGGGGCTGTATGAGCAGTTCTTC
TRBD1	NA	TRBV9	TRBJ2-3	CASSGDRVRDTQYF	TGTGCCAGCAGCGGTGACAGGGTTAGAGATACGCAGTATTTT
NA	once	TRBV5-4	TRBJ2-7	CASSVGARGGNYEQYF	TGTGCCAGCAGCGTGGGCGCTCGTGGGGGGAACTACGAGCAGTACTTC
NA	NA	TRBV11-2	TRBJ2-7	CASSPTIQNPYEQYF	TGTGCCAGCAGCCCGACTATCCAAAACCCCTACGAGCAGTACTTC
TRBD2	NA	TRBV9	TRBJ2-7	CASSVAGAGGPYEQYF	TGTGCCAGCAGCGTAGCCGGTGCGGGAGGGCCCTACGAGCAGTACTTC
NA	NA	TRBV7-9	TRBJ1-4	CASSRAGDRDEKLFF	TGTGCCAGCAGCAGGGCCGGGGATCGGGATGAAAAACTGTTTTTT
NA	NA	TRBV4-2	TRBJ2-7	CASSPLAGKYEQYF	TGTGCCAGCAGCCCCCTCGCGGGAAAGTACGAGCAGTACTTC
NA	NA	TRBV4-1	TRBJ2-1	CASSQVLFSYNEQFF	TGCGCCAGCAGCCAAGTTCTTTTCTCCTACAATGAGCAGTTCTTC
NA	NA	TRBV7-9	TRBJ1-2	CASSFVSRGIRGYTF	TGTGCCAGCAGCTTTGTATCTCGGGGAATTAGAGGCTACACCTTC
TRBD1	NA	TRBV2	TRBJ2-7	CASSRDRGYEQYF	TGTGCCAGCAGCCGGGACAGGGGCTACGAGCAGTACTTC
TRBD1	NA	TRBV5-1	TRBJ1-3	CASSPMSQGGSGNTIYF	TGCGCCAGCAGCCCCATGTCCCAGGGGGGCTCTGGAAACACCATATATTTT
NA	NA	TRBV5-1	TRBJ2-7	CASSLYGGSYEQYF	TGCGCCAGCAGCTTGTACGGAGGCTCCTACGAGCAGTACTTC
NA	once	TRBV28	TRBJ1-4	CASSLGGVGEKLFF	TGTGCCAGCAGTTTAGGCGGGGTCGGGGAAAAACTGTTTTTT
TRBD1	NA	TRBV25-1	TRBJ2-7	CASSANPGTGGSYEQYF	TGTGCCAGCAGTGCAAATCCCGGGACAGGGGGCTCCTACGAGCAGTACTTC
NA	NA	TRBV7-9	TRBJ2-5	CASTRESQETQYF	TGTGCCAGCACCCGGGAGAGCCAAGAGACCCAGTACTTC
NA	NA	TRBV19	TRBJ2-3	CASSIRGDTQYF	TGTGCCAGTAGTATACGAGGGGATACGCAGTATTTT
NA	NA	TRBV7-9	TRBJ2-1	CASSLLYEGVDNEQFF	TGTGCCAGCAGCTTACTTTATGAGGGAGTGGACAATGAGCAGTTCTTC
NA	NA	TRBV6-1	TRBJ2-1	CASSEFLGRASSYNEQFF	TGTGCCAGCAGTGAATTTCTCGGCAGGGCGAGCTCCTACAATGAGCAGTTCTTC
TRBD2	NA	TRBV25-1	TRBJ2-3	CASRAPGLGNTDTQYF	TGTGCCAGCAGGGCTCCGGGACTAGGGAACACAGATACGCAGTATTTT
NA	NA	TRBV9	TRBJ2-7	CASSPWASLSYEQYF	TGTGCCAGCAGCCCCTGGGCTAGCTTGTCCTACGAGCAGTACTTC
NA	NA	TRBV18	TRBJ1-4	CASSPRAVATNEKLFF	TGTGCCAGCTCACCACGGGCAGTCGCAACTAATGAAAAACTGTTTTTT